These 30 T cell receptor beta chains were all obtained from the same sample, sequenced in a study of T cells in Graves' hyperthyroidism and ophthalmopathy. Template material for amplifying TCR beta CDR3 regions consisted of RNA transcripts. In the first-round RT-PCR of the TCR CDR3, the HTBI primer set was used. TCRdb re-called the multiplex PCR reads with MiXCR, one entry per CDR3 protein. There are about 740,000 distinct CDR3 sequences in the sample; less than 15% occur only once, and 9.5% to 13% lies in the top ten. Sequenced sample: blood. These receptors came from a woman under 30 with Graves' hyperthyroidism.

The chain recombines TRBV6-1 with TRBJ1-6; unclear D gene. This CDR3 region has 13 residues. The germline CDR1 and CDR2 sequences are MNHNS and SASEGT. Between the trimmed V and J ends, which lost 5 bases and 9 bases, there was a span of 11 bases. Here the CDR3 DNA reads TGTGCCAGCAGTTCCGGCCCTGGTTCACCCCTCCACTTT. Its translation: CASSSGPGSPLHF.

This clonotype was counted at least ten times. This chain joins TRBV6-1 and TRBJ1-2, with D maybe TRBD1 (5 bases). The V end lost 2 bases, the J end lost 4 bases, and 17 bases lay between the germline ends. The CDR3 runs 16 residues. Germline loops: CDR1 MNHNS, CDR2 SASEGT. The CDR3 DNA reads TGTGCCAGCAGTGAATGGGGGAGGGCCCCTGCCTATGGCTACACCTTC. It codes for CASSEWGRAPAYGYTF.

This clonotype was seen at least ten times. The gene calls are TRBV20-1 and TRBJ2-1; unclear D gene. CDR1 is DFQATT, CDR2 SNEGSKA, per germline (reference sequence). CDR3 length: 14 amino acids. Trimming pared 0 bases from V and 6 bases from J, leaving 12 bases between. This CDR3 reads CSARDRPRPNEQFF. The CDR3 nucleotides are TGCAGTGCTAGAGATCGTCCGCGGCCCAATGAGCAGTTCTTC.

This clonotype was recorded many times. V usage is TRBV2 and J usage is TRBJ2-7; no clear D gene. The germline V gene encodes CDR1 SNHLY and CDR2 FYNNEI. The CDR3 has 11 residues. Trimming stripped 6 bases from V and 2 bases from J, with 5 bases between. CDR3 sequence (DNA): TGTGCCAGCAGGGTCACCTACGAGCAGTACTTC. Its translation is CASRVTYEQYF.

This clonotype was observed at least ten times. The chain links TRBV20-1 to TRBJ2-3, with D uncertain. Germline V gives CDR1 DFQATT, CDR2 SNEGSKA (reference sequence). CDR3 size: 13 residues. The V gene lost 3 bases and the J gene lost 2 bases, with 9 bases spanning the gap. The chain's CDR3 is CSASFPSTDTQYF. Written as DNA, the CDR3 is TGCAGTGCTAGCTTCCCCTCCACAGATACGCAGTATTTT.

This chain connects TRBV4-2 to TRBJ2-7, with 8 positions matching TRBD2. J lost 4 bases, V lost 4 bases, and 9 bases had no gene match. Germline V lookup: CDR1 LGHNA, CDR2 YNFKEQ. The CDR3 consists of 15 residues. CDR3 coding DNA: TGTGCCAGCAGCCCCCGTCCCGGGACTAGTTACGAGCAGTACTTC. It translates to CASSPRPGTSYEQYF.

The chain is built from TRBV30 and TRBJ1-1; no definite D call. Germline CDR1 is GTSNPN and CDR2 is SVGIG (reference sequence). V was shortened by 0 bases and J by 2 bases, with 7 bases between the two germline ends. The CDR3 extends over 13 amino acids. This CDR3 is CAWSVLINTEAFF. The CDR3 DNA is TGTGCCTGGAGTGTTCTTATAAACACTGAAGCTTTCTTT.

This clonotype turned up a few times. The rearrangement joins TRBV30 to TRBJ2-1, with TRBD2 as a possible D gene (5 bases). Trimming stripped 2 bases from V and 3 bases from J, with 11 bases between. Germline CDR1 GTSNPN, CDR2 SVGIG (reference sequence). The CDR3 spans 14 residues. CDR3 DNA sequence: TGTGCCTGGAGTAGGGCGGGCCTCTACAATGAGCAGTTCTTC. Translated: CAWSRAGLYNEQFF.

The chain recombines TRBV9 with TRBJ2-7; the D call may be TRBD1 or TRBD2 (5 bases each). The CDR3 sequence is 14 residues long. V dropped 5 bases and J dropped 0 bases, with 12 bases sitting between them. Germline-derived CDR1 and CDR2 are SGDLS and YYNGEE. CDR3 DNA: TGTGCCAGCAGGGCCAAGGGGAGCTCCTACGAGCAGTACTTC. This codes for CASRAKGSSYEQYF.

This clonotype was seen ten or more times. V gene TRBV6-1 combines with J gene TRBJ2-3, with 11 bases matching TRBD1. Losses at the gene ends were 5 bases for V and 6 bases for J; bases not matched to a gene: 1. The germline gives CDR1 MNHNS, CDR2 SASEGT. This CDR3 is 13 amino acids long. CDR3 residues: CASSWDRGDTQYF. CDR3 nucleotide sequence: TGTGCCAGCAGTTGGGACAGGGGGGATACGCAGTATTTT.

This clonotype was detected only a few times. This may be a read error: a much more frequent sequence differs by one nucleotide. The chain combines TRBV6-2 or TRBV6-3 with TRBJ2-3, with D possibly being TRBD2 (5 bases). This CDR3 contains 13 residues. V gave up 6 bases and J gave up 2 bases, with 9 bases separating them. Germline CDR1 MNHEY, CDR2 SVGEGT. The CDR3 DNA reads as TGTGCCAGCAGGGAGGACTTCACAGATACGCAGTATTTT. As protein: CASREDFTDTQYF.

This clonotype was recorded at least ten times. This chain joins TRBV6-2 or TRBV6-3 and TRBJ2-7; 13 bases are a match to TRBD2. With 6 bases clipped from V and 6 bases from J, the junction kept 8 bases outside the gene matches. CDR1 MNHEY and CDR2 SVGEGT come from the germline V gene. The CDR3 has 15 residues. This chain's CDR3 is CASRIGLAGVLEQYF. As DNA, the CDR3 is TGTGCCAGCAGAATCGGACTAGCGGGAGTTCTCGAGCAGTACTTC.

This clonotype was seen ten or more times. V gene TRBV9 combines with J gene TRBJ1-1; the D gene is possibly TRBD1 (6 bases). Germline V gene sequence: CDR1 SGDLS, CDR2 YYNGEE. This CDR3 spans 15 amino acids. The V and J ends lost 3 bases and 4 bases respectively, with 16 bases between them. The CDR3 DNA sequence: TGTGCCAGCAGCGGAGGGGGAGGGCCGGTCACTGAAGCTTTCTTT. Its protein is CASSGGGGPVTEAFF.

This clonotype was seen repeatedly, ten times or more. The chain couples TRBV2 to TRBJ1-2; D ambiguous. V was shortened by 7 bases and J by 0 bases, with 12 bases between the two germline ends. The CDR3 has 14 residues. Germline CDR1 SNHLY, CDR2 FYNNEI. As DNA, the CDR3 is TGTGCCAGCAAGGGCAGGCCCCCTAACTATGGCTACACCTTC. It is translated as CASKGRPPNYGYTF.

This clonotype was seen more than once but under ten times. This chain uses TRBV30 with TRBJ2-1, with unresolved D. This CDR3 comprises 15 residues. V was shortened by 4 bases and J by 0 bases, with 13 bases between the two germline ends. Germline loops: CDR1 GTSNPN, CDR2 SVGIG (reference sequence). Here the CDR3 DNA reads TGTGCCTGGAACCCGGTTCCGAGCTCCTACAATGAGCAGTTCTTC. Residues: CAWNPVPSSYNEQFF. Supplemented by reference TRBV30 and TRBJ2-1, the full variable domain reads SQTIHQWPATLVQPVGSPLSLECTVEGTSNPNLYWYRQAAGRGLQLLFYSVGIGQISSEVPQNLSASRPQDRQFILSSKKLLLSDSGFYLCAWNPVPSSYNEQFFGPGTRLTVL.

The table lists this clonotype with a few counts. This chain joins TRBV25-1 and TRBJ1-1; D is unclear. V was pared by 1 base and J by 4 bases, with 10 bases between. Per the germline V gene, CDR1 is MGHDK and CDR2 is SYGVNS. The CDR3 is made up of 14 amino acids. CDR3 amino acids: CASSEWDLGTEAFF. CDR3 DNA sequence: TGTGCCAGCAGTGAATGGGATTTAGGCACTGAAGCTTTCTTT.

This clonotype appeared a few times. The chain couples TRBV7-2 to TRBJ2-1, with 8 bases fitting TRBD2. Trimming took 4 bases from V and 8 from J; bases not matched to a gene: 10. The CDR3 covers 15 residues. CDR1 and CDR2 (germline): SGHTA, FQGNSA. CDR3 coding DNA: TGTGCCAGCAGCTGTCCTAGCGGGCACGACGATGAGCAGTTCTTC. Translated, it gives CASSCPSGHDDEQFF.

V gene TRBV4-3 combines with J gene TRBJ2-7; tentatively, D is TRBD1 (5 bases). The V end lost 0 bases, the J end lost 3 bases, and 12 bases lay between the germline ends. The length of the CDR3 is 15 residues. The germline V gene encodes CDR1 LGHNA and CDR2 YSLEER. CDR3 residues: CASSQDLGLGYEQYF. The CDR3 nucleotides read TGCGCCAGCAGCCAAGATTTGGGGCTCGGCTACGAGCAGTACTTC.

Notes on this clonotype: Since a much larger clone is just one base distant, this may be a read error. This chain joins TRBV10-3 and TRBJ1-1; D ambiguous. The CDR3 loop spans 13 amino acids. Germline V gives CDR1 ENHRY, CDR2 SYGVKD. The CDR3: CVTGTQSNTEAFF. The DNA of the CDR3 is TGTGTCACCGGAACACAGTCGAACACTGAAGCTTTCTTT.

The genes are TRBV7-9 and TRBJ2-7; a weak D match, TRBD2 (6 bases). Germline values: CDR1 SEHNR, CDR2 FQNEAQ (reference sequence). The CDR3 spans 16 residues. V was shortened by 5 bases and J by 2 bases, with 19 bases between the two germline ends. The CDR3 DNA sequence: TGTGCCAGCAGCCTTATAGGTAGCGGAAAAGCCTACGAGCAGTACTTC. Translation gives CASSLIGSGKAYEQYF.

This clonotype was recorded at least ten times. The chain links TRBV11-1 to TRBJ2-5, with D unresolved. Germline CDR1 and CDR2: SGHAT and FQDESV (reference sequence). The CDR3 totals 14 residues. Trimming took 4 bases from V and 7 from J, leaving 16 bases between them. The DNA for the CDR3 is TGTGCCAGCAGCTACGGACCGGAATGGGGGACCCAGTACTTC. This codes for CASSYGPEWGTQYF.

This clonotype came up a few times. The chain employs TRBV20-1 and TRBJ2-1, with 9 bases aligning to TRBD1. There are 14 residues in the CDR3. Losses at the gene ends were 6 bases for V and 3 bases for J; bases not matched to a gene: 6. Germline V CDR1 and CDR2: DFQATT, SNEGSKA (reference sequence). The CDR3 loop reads CSAPDRGYYNEQFF. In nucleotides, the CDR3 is TGCAGTGCGCCCGACAGGGGGTACTACAATGAGCAGTTCTTC.

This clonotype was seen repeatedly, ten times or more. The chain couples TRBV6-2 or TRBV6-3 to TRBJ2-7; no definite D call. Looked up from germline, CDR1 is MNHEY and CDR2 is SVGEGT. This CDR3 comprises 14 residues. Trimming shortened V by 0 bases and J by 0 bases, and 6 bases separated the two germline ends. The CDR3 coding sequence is TGTGCCAGCAGTTACTCGCCAGACTCCTACGAGCAGTACTTC. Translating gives CASSYSPDSYEQYF.

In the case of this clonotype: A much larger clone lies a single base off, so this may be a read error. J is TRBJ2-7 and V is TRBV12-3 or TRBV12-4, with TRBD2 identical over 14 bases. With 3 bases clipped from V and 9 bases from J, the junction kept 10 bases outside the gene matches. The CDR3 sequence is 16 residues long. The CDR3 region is CASSLAGTSGSRGQYF. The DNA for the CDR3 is TGTGCCAGCAGTTTGGCCGGGACTAGCGGGAGTCGTGGGCAGTACTTC.

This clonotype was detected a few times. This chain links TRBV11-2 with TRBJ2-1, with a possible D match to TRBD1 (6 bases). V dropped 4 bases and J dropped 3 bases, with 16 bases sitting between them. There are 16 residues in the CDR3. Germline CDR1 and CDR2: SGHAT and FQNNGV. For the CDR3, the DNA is TGTGCCAGCAGCTCCCTCGTAGGGGGATTCTACAATGAGCAGTTCTTC. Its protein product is CASSSLVGGFYNEQFF. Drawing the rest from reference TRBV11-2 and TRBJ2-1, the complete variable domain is EAGVAQSPRYKIIEKRQSVAFWCNPISGHATLYWYQQILGQGPKLLIQFQNNGVVDDSQLPKDRFSAERLKGVDSTLKIQPAKLEDSAVYLCASSSLVGGFYNEQFFGPGTRLTVL.

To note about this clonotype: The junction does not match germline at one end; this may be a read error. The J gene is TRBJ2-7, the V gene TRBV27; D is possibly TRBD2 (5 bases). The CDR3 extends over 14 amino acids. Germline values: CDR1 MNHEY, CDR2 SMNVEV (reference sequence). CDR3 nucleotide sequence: TGTGCCAGCAGTTTGTCGGGGAGTGGCTACGAGCGGTACTTC. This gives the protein CASSLSGSGYERYF.

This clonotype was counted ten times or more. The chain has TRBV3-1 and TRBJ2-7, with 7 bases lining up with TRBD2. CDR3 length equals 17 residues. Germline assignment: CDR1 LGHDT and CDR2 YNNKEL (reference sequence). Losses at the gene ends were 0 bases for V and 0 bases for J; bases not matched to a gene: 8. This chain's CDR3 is CASSQDGSGVSSYEQYF. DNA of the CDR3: TGTGCCAGCAGCCAAGATGGGAGCGGGGTTAGCTCCTACGAGCAGTACTTC.

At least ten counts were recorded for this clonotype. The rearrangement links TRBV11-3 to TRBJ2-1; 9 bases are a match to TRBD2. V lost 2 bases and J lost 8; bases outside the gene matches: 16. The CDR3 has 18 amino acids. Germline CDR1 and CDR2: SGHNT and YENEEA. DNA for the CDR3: TGTGCCAGCAGCTTATACCCCGGGGGTAGCGGGAGTGATTATGAGCAGTTCTTC. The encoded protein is CASSLYPGGSGSDYEQFF.

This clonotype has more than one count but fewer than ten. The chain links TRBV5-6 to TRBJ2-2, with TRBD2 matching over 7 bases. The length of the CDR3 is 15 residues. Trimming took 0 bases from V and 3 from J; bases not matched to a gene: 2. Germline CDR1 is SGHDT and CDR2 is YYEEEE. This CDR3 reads CASSLGREYTGELFF. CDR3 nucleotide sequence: TGTGCCAGCAGCTTGGGGCGGGAGTACACCGGGGAGCTGTTTTTT.

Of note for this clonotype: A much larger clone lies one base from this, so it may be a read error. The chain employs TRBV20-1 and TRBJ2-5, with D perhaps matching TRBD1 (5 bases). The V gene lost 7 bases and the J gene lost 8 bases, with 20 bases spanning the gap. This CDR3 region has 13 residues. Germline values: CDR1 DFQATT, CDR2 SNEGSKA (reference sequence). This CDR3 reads CSVSDKGLATQYF. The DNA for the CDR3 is TGCAGTGTATCGGACAAGGGCCTGGCCACCCAGTACTTC.